These 3 T cell receptor beta chains originate from one sample sequenced in a study of monozygotic twins with inflammatory bowel disease. TCRdb re-called the 5' RACE reads and gives one entry per CDR3 protein, without DNA. There are under 130,000 distinct CDR3 sequences in the sample, with around 1.9% held by the top ten. Sequencing input: blood. All receptors come from a human donor with ulcerative colitis or Crohn's disease, or a healthy co-twin of an affected twin (not recorded which).

The chain recombines TRBV5-1 with TRBJ2-3; absent DNA, TCRdb's TRBD2 call cannot be checked. Germline CDR1 reads SGHRS; CDR2 reads YFSETQ. CDR3 size: 15 residues. CDR3 sequence: CASRIAGGLADTQYF.

The chain uses TRBV5-6 and TRBJ2-1; TCRdb indicates TRBD1, and absent DNA this call remains unverified. CDR3 size: 16 residues. Germline V CDR1 and CDR2: SGHDT, YYEEEE. CDR3 region: CASSPNARQAKREQFF.

This rearrangement joins TRBV12-3 or TRBV12-4 to TRBJ2-7; TCRdb calls TRBD1, which cannot be checked without DNA. The CDR3 contains 13 residues. This chain's CDR3 is CASSTFNRVEQYF.